One and the same sample provided the 8 T cell receptor beta chains below, sequenced in a study of shared clonotypes between healthy human individuals. TCRdb's table, derived via immunoSEQ multiplex PCR, lists solely in-frame clones and lacks some. Here the sample spans approximately 710,000 clones, less than 95% being singletons. The sequenced sample consisted of memory CD8+ T cells from PBMCs. The sample's subset: CD45RO+ cells pooled with CCR7-negative TemRA cells. The origin of the receptors is a man between 18 and 35 years old in good health. Some clones in this sample may be carry-over from other donors' samples.

The CDR3 loop is CASSVTGELFF. CDR3 DNA: TGTGCCAGTAGTGTAACCGGGGAGCTGTTTTTT. This chain uses TRBV19 with TRBJ2-2; no reliable D call. CDR1 is LNHDA and CDR2 is SQIVND in the germline V gene (reference sequence). The CDR3 has 11 residues. The V end was cut by 5 bases, the J end by 5 bases, with 3 bases between.

The V gene is TRBV27, the J gene TRBJ2-7, with TRBD2 matching over 9 bases. The CDR3 loop spans 16 amino acids. Germline CDR1 is MNHEY and CDR2 is SMNVEV (reference sequence). V was pared by 4 bases and J by 6 bases, with 13 bases of the junction left unmatched. CDR3 protein: CASSWGPGGRASEQYF. The CDR3 nucleotides read TGTGCCAGCAGTTGGGGTCCTGGCGGGAGGGCCTCCGAGCAGTACTTC.

This clone was observed once. This chain joins TRBV2 and TRBJ1-5; D might be TRBD1 (5 bases). Germline loops: CDR1 SNHLY, CDR2 FYNNEI. This CDR3 is 15 amino acids long. Trimming stripped 1 base from V and 1 base from J, with 8 bases between. CDR3 protein: CASSEGRVSNQPQHF. CDR3 nucleotides: TGTGCCAGCAGTGAAGGCAGGGTAAGCAATCAGCCCCAGCATTTT.

The chain carries TRBV28 and TRBJ2-7; D is possibly TRBD2 (6 bases). CDR3 length: 15 residues. Germline CDR1 and CDR2: MDHEN and SYDVKM. V lost 4 bases and J 5 bases, leaving 18 bases between the germline ends. The DNA for the CDR3 is TGTGCCAGCAGTTGGGGTCGGAGGGTTAGCGACGAGCAGTACTTC. This encodes CASSWGRRVSDEQYF.

This clone was detected only once. The chain uses TRBV30 and TRBJ1-1, with D tentatively TRBD1 (5 bases). CDR3 length: 13 residues. V shed 4 bases and J shed 4 bases, with 13 bases lying between them. Germline CDR1 is GTSNPN and CDR2 is SVGIG (reference sequence). The CDR3 protein is CAWNPGVGTEAFF. DNA of the CDR3: TGTGCCTGGAACCCGGGGGTCGGCACTGAAGCTTTCTTT.

V and J are TRBV28 and TRBJ2-3, with 15 bases fitting TRBD2. Germline assignment: CDR1 MDHEN and CDR2 SYDVKM. This CDR3 is built from 19 residues. V dropped 6 bases and J dropped 6; count of bases not matched to a gene: 16. CDR3 loop: CASSDGLAGGPSRLDTQYF. In nucleotides, the CDR3 is TGTGCCAGCAGCGACGGACTAGCGGGAGGGCCATCCCGGTTGGATACGCAGTATTTT.

The rearrangement links TRBV7-8 to TRBJ1-4, with a possible D match to TRBD1 (5 bases). The CDR3 length is 16 residues. Germline V gives CDR1 SGHVS, CDR2 FQNEAQ. Trimming shortened V by 4 bases and J by 5 bases, and 17 bases separated the two germline ends. The CDR3, as DNA: TGTGCCAGCAGCTACCCGGGGGGACGGGGAAATGAAAAACTGTTTTTT. It encodes CASSYPGGRGNEKLFF.

The rearrangement joins TRBV9 to TRBJ2-1; D might be TRBD1 or TRBD2, each matching 5 bases. The CDR3 is 15 residues long. V was trimmed by 0 bases and J by 0 bases, leaving 7 bases between them. Germline V gives CDR1 SGDLS, CDR2 YYNGEE. The chain's CDR3 is CASSVGDLSYNEQFF. Written as DNA, the CDR3 is TGTGCCAGCAGCGTAGGGGACCTCTCCTACAATGAGCAGTTCTTC.